This TCR beta chain emerged from a study of blood T cell repertoires in COVID-19. Study-level background: The analysed material was cDNA or gDNA that came from T cells, B-cell-depleted T cells, or PBMCs.

Original analysis: Amplification from reference gene primers served as the basis for estimated nucleated cell counts. Using immunoSEQ multiplex PCR, the repertoire was profiled, and TCRdb retains in-frame clones only, with some absent. V, J and clone size were drawn from that table, and D and trimming were deduced from the DNA. This sample has about 480,000 clones, with 70% to 90% found just once. The V gene's germline CDR1 is LNHDA and CDR2 SQIVND (reference sequence). Trimming removed 3 bases at V and 0 bases at J, with 9 bases between. This CDR3 spans 15 amino acids. Material: peripheral blood. The receptor's source is a woman aged 50 to 60 with COVID-19, enrolled during active disease. The rearrangement uses TRBV19 and TRBJ2-1; D unclear. CDR3 region: CASSIERSSYNEQFF. The CDR3 coding sequence is TGTGCCAGTAGTATCGAGAGGAGCTCCTACAATGAGCAGTTCTTC.